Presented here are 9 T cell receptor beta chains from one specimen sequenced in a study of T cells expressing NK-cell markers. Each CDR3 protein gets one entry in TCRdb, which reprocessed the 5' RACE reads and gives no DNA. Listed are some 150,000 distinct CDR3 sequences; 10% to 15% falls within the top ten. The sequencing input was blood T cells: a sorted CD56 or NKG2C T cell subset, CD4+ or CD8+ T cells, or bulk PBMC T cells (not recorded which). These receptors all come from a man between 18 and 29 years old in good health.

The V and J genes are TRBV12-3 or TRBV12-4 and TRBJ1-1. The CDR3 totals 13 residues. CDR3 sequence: CASSRPILTEAFF.

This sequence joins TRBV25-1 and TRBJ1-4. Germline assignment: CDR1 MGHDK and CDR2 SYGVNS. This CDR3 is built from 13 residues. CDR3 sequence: CASRGMGLEKLFF.

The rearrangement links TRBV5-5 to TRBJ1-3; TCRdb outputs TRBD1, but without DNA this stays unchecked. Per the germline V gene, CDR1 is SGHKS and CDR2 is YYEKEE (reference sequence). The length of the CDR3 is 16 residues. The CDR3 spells CASSLPGQVTGNTIYF.

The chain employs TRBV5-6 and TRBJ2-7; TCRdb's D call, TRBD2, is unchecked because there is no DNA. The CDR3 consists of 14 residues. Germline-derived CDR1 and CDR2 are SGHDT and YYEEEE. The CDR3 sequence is CASSPRDYPYEQYF.

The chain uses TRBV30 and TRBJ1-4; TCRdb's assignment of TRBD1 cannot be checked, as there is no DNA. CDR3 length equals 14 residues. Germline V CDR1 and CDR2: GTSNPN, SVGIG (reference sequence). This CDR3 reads CAWRGTETNEKLFF.

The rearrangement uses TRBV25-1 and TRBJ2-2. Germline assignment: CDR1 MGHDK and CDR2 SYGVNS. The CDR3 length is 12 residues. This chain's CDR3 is CASNNIPGELFF.

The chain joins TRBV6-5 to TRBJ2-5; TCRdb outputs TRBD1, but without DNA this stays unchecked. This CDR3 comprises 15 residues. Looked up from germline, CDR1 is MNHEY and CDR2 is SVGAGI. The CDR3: CASSYSGGAAETQYF.

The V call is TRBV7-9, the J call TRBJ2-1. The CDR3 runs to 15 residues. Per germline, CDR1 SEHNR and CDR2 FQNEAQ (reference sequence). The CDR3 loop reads CASTHGGTSYNEQFF.

The CDR3: CASRSHLREVTDTQYF. The V and J genes are TRBV7-2 and TRBJ2-3; absent DNA, TCRdb's TRBD2 call cannot be checked. The germline V gene has CDR1 SGHTA and CDR2 FQGNSA. This CDR3 has 16 amino acids.